The subject of this entry is one T cell receptor beta chain. Antigen specificity is unknown. CD8 cells regarded as naive lacked CD45RO, were positively chosen for CCR7, and omitted terminally differentiated effector memory CD45RA+ cells. The donors were adults (healthy and HIV-negative) with no recent acute infections or vaccinations. These data originate in a study of shared clonotypes between healthy human individuals. Regarding the study as a whole: It was the non-shared clonotypes that had lower generation probabilities than clonotypes shared by all four donors.

Germline V gene sequence: CDR1 MDHEN, CDR2 SYDVKM. Trimming shortened V by 6 bases and J by 10 bases, and 16 bases separated the two germline ends. The CDR3 has 13 amino acids. Deep level was the assay's run setting. The table came from immunoSEQ multiplex PCR; TCRdb's copy has only in-frame clones and leaves some out. This sample has about 2.2 million clones; approximately 92% occur once, and the top ten carry roughly 1.7%. The rearrangement uses TRBV28 and TRBJ2-1, with D maybe TRBD2 (5 bases). The sequence derives from a young man in good health. Some clones in this sample may be carry-over from other donors' samples. Sequencing was done on a sample of naive CD8+ T cells from PBMCs. CDR3 amino acids: CASSSRGSWEQFF. The CDR3 nucleotides are TGTGCCAGCAGCTCCCGGGGTAGTTGGGAGCAGTTCTTC.